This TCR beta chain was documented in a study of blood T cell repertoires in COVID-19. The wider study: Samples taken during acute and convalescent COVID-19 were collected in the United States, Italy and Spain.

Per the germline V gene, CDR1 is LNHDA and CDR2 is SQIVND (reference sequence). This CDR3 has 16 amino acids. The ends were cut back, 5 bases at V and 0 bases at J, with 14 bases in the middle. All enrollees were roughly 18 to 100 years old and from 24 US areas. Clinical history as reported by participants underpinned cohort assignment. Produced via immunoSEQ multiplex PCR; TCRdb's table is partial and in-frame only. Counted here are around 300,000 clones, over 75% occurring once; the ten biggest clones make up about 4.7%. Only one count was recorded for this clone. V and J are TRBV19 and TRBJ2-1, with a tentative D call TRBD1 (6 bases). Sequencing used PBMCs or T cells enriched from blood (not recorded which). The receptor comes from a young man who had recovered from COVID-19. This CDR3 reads CASSPRGGPSYNEQFF. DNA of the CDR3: TGTGCCAGTAGTCCCCGTGGGGGCCCCTCCTACAATGAGCAGTTCTTC. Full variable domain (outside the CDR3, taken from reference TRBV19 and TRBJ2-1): DGGITQSPKYLFRKEGQNVTLSCEQNLNHDAMYWYRQDPGQGLRLIYYSQIVNDFQKGDIAEGYSVSREKKESFPLTVTSAQKNPTAFYLCASSPRGGPSYNEQFFGPGTRLTVL.